A selection of T cell receptor beta chains follows, all from one sample in a study of T cell repertoires in cytomegalovirus infection. TCRdb reprocessed the reads via MiXCR and lists one record per CDR3 protein. The sample lists hundreds of thousands of distinct CDR3 sequences; around 35% were seen once. Their antigens are not known. Sequencing used cultured PBMCs, obtained from culture after CMV antigen stimulation. Source of these receptors: a human donor in good health (CMV status not recorded). Some clones in this sample may be carry-over from other donors' samples. Both conserved end residues are part of each CDR3. The order of the fields is D gene, J gene, V gene, clone size, CDR3 DNA, CDR3 protein. D genes are given only for firm matches. A row's size may be missing; if present it is once, few, many or a size class.

d_call: NA
j_call: TRBJ2-2
v_call: TRBV7-6
clone_size: NA
cdr3_nt: TGTGCCAGCAGCCGACCGGGCCGCACGAACACCGGGGAGCTGTTTTTT
cdr3_aa: CASSRPGRTNTGELFF

d_call: NA
j_call: TRBJ2-1
v_call: TRBV11-2
clone_size: NA
cdr3_nt: TGTGCCAGCAGCTTAGATCCTGGGACCTGGTACAATGAGCAGTTCTTC
cdr3_aa: CASSLDPGTWYNEQFF

d_call: TRBD2
j_call: TRBJ2-3
v_call: TRBV6-5
clone_size: few
cdr3_nt: TGTGCCAGCAGTTACGTCAAGGCTAGCGGGGGGGGTAGGCAGTATTTT
cdr3_aa: CASSYVKASGGGRQYF

d_call: NA
j_call: TRBJ2-1
v_call: TRBV12-3/TRBV12-4
clone_size: few
cdr3_nt: TGTGCCAGCAGTTTAGCGCTAATGGGGCCGCCGTTCTTC
cdr3_aa: CASSLALMGPPFF

d_call: TRBD2
j_call: TRBJ2-2
v_call: TRBV28
clone_size: NA
cdr3_nt: TGTGCCACCCCTGCGGGGGCGAACACCGGGGAGCTGTTTTTT
cdr3_aa: CATPAGANTGELFF

d_call: NA
j_call: TRBJ1-1
v_call: TRBV12-3/TRBV12-4
clone_size: once
cdr3_nt: TGTGCCAGCAGCTACAGGGCTGGAGCTTTCTTT
cdr3_aa: CASSYRAGAFF

d_call: TRBD1
j_call: TRBJ1-4
v_call: TRBV11-1
clone_size: NA
cdr3_nt: TGTGCCAGCAGTCGACAGGGAGCTAATGAAAAACTGTTTTTT
cdr3_aa: CASSRQGANEKLFF

d_call: NA
j_call: TRBJ2-2
v_call: TRBV2
clone_size: few
cdr3_nt: TGTGCCAGCACTCCAGGCGGGTCCCCAACCGGGGAGCTGTTTTTT
cdr3_aa: CASTPGGSPTGELFF

d_call: NA
j_call: TRBJ2-7
v_call: TRBV20-1
clone_size: few
cdr3_nt: TGCAGTGCCTCGGGGACCCCGCGTGGCGAGCAGTACTTC
cdr3_aa: CSASGTPRGEQYF

d_call: TRBD1
j_call: TRBJ1-5
v_call: TRBV28
clone_size: NA
cdr3_nt: TGTGCCAGCAAAGGGACAGATAGCAATCAGCCCCAGCATTTT
cdr3_aa: CASKGTDSNQPQHF

d_call: NA
j_call: TRBJ2-1
v_call: TRBV20-1
clone_size: NA
cdr3_nt: TGCAGTGCTAGAGATCCTAGAGACAGCAATGAGCAGTTCTTC
cdr3_aa: CSARDPRDSNEQFF

d_call: NA
j_call: TRBJ2-3
v_call: TRBV7-2
clone_size: few
cdr3_nt: TGTGCCAGCAGCGGCCGGACACTGGCCACAGATACGCAGTATTTT
cdr3_aa: CASSGRTLATDTQYF

d_call: NA
j_call: TRBJ2-2
v_call: TRBV4-1
clone_size: few
cdr3_nt: TGCGCCAGCAGCAGCCCCATGGGGAGAACCGGGGAGCTGTTTTTT
cdr3_aa: CASSSPMGRTGELFF

d_call: NA
j_call: TRBJ2-7
v_call: TRBV5-1
clone_size: NA
cdr3_nt: TGCGCCAGCAGCTTGGGGCAGGGGTTGGACGAGCAGTACTTC
cdr3_aa: CASSLGQGLDEQYF

d_call: TRBD1
j_call: TRBJ2-3
v_call: TRBV6-1
clone_size: NA
cdr3_nt: TGTGCCAGCAGCGGAAACCGGGACAGGGGTATTCGGGATACGCAGTATTTT
cdr3_aa: CASSGNRDRGIRDTQYF

d_call: NA
j_call: TRBJ2-7
v_call: TRBV6-2/TRBV6-3
clone_size: NA
cdr3_nt: TGTGCCAGCAGTTTTCGAAGACAGGTCTACGAGCAGTACTTC
cdr3_aa: CASSFRRQVYEQYF

d_call: TRBD2
j_call: TRBJ2-1
v_call: TRBV7-4
clone_size: NA
cdr3_nt: TGTGCCAGCAGACTAGCGGGCTCCTACAATGAGCAGTTCTTC
cdr3_aa: CASRLAGSYNEQFF

d_call: TRBD1
j_call: TRBJ1-2
v_call: TRBV12-3/TRBV12-4
clone_size: NA
cdr3_nt: TGTGCCAGCAGTCCGGGACAGGGAAATACTGACTATGGCTACACCTTC
cdr3_aa: CASSPGQGNTDYGYTF

d_call: NA
j_call: TRBJ2-3
v_call: TRBV7-8
clone_size: many
cdr3_nt: TGTGCCAGCAGCGCTTTTGCGGGATCCGCAGATACGCAGTATTTT
cdr3_aa: CASSAFAGSADTQYF